The 2 T cell receptor beta chains listed next were all sequenced from one sample in a study of cytomegalovirus exposure and HLA in healthy donors. Here immunoSEQ multiplex PCR was the method, and the copy in TCRdb shows in-frame clones only, minus some. The data show over 85,000 clones, 84% seen once. Sequencing was performed on PBMCs. The receptors derive from a woman aged 18-29 years in good health and CMV-seropositive.

This clone was counted once. The V gene is TRBV5-1, the J gene TRBJ1-4; possibly TRBD1 for D (6 bases). The CDR3 is 14 amino acids. V gave up 4 bases and J gave up 8 bases, with 15 bases separating them. CDR1 and CDR2 (germline): SGHRS, YFSETQ. CDR3 region: CASSREGGFEKLFF. CDR3 bases: TGCGCCAGCAGCCGGGAGGGGGGTTTCGAAAAACTGTTTTTT.

In its sample, this clone was seen once. This rearrangement joins TRBV2 to TRBJ2-4; possible D gene TRBD2, 6 bases. The CDR3 totals 17 residues. Germline V lookup: CDR1 SNHLY, CDR2 FYNNEI. Trimming left V 5 bases short and J 5 bases short, with 22 bases between. The CDR3 reads CASSPGDPRGWENIQYF. The CDR3 DNA sequence: TGTGCCAGCAGTCCGGGGGACCCCCGAGGTTGGGAAAACATTCAGTACTTC.